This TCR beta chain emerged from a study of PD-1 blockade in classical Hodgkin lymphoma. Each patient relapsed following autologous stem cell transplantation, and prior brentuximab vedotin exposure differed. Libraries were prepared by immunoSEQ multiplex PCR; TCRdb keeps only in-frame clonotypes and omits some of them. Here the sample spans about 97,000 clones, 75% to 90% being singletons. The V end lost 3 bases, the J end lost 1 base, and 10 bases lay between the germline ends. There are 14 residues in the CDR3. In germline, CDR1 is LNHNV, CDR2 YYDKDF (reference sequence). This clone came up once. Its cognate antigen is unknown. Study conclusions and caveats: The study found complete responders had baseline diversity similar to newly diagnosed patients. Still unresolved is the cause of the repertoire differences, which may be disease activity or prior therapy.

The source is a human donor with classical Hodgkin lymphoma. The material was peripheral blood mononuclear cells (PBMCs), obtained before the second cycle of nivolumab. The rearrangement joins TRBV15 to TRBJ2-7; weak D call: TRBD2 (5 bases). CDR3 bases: TGTGCCACCAGCAGGGCGACGGGGTCCTACGAGCAGTACTTC. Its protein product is CATSRATGSYEQYF.